This entry concerns a single TCR beta chain. Under the authors' procedure: Researchers report that nucleated cell counts were estimated from reference gene primer amplification. Sequenced by immunoSEQ multiplex PCR; TCRdb stores in-frame clones only, minus some. V and J calls and clone size are copied from that table; D and trimming were computed from the DNA. The top ten clones hold 17% of a sample with 100,000 or so clones, 91% of them seen once. The CDR3 covers 14 residues. The germline CDR1 and CDR2 sequences are MNHEY and SVGAGI. V lost 0 bases and J lost 9, with 12 bases in between. This sample is drawn from a study of blood T cell repertoires in COVID-19. The wider study: Nucleic acid was either cDNA or gDNA, and it came from T cells, B-cell-depleted T cells, or PBMCs.

The chain couples TRBV6-5 to TRBJ1-5; possibly TRBD1 for D (6 bases). Sequences were obtained from peripheral blood. This sequence originates from a man in his forties or fifties with acute or convalescent COVID-19. The CDR3 nucleotides are TGTGCCAGCAGTTACTCGGCAGGGGAACGGCCCCAGCATTTT. Translating gives CASSYSAGERPQHF.